This passage covers 22 T cell receptor beta chains from one sample sequenced in a study of blood T cell repertoires in COVID-19. Some clones are missing from TCRdb's copy, which holds only in-frame ones; the method was immunoSEQ multiplex PCR. The sample includes about 150,000 clones, about 79% of them seen just once. Sequenced: peripheral blood. The receptors stem from an older woman with acute or convalescent COVID-19.

J is TRBJ2-1 and V is TRBV21-1; whether TRBD1, the table's D call, matches the DNA was not checked. TRBV21-1 constitutes a pseudogene. The CDR3 runs 16 residues. CDR3 nucleotides: TGTGCCAGCATTCACAAGGACAGCGAAAGATACAATGAGCAGTTCTTC. Its protein is CASIHKDSERYNEQFF.

The chain has TRBV9 and TRBJ2-2, with no clear D. V was pared by 0 bases and J by 9 bases, with 9 bases between. CDR3 length: 13 residues. CDR1 is SGDLS, CDR2 YYNGEE, per germline. The CDR3 bases are TGTGCCAGCAGCGTAGCCGGAGCAAGGGAGCTGTTTTTT. Translation: CASSVAGARELFF. The whole variable domain, remainder taken from reference TRBV9 and TRBJ2-2, is DSGVTQTPKHLITATGQRVTLRCSPRSGDLSVYWYQQSLDQGLQFLIQYYNGEERAKGNILERFSAQQFPDLHSELNLSSLELGDSALYFCASSVAGARELFFGEGSRLTVL.

The V gene is TRBV3-1 (or the pseudogene TRBV3-2), the J gene TRBJ1-4; 7 nucleotides align to TRBD1. Germline lookup yields CDR1 LGHDT and CDR2 YNNKEL (reference sequence). The CDR3 sequence is 14 residues long. Germline trimming cut 3 bases from V and 8 bases from J; bases unmatched to any gene: 6. The CDR3 DNA reads TGTGCCAGCAGCCACAGACAGGGTGGGGAAAAACTGTTTTTT. Its translation is CASSHRQGGEKLFF.

Only one count was recorded for this clone. This chain joins TRBV25-1 and TRBJ1-2, with 11 positions matching TRBD1. CDR1 is MGHDK and CDR2 is SYGVNS in the germline V gene. This CDR3 has 16 amino acids. Germline trimming cut 2 bases from V and 5 bases from J; bases unmatched to any gene: 7. The CDR3 nucleotides read TGTGCCAGCAGTGAAGGGGGGACAGGGGGAGCTTATGGCTACACCTTC. This codes for CASSEGGTGGAYGYTF.

The chain links TRBV12-3 or TRBV12-4 to TRBJ1-3; 8 nucleotides align to TRBD1. The CDR3 sequence is 13 residues long. V lost 5 bases, J lost 8 bases, and 5 bases stayed unmatched. CDR3: CASSQTGVDTIYF. The CDR3 DNA reads as TGTGCCAGCAGTCAGACAGGGGTGGACACCATATATTTT.

The V call is TRBV19, the J call TRBJ2-7; 14 bases are a match to TRBD2. The CDR3 is made up of 16 amino acids. The germline gives CDR1 LNHDA, CDR2 SQIVND (reference sequence). V lost 5 bases and J lost 3; bases outside the gene matches: 6. The DNA for the CDR3 is TGTGCCAGTAGTTCCTCCGGGACTAGCGGGGGCTACGAGCAGTACTTC. The encoded protein is CASSSSGTSGGYEQYF.

To note about this clone: Other nucleotide sequences from this sample produce the same CDR3. This rearrangement joins TRBV5-1 to TRBJ1-2, with TRBD1 matching over 11 bases. CDR3 length equals 15 residues. J was trimmed by 2 bases and V by 4 bases; bases with no gene match: 4. Germline-derived CDR1 and CDR2 are SGHRS and YFSETQ. The CDR3 loop reads CASSPGQGANYGYTF. The DNA of the CDR3 is TGCGCCAGCAGCCCTGGACAGGGGGCGAACTATGGCTACACCTTC.

V is TRBV2 and J is TRBJ1-2; D gene uncertain. V lost 6 bases, J lost 0 bases, and 11 bases lay in between. This CDR3 is 14 amino acids long. The germline CDR1 and CDR2 sequences are SNHLY and FYNNEI. CDR3 amino acids: CASRDLQSNYGYTF. The CDR3 DNA is TGTGCCAGCAGGGACTTACAGTCTAACTATGGCTACACCTTC.

J is TRBJ1-2 and V is TRBV9, with 9 bases that match TRBD1. This CDR3 has 15 amino acids. V lost 4 bases, J lost 4 bases, and 8 bases stayed unmatched. CDR1 SGDLS and CDR2 YYNGEE come from the germline V gene. Here the CDR3 DNA reads TGTGCCAGCAGCAGTCACAGGGGGCGTGGCTATGGCTACACCTTC. Its translation is CASSSHRGRGYGYTF.

The chain is built from TRBV7-8 and TRBJ2-3; D uncertain. The CDR3 runs to 16 residues. The germline V and J ends were trimmed by 1 base and 0 bases, with 11 bases remaining between them. The germline gives CDR1 SGHVS, CDR2 FQNEAQ. The CDR3 DNA sequence: TGTGCCAGCAGCTTAGGAGGCCCTAGAAGCACAGATACGCAGTATTTT. This gives the protein CASSLGGPRSTDTQYF.

The chain combines TRBV7-9 with TRBJ2-3, with 10 nucleotides matching TRBD2. From germline, CDR1 is SEHNR and CDR2 FQNEAQ (reference sequence). The CDR3 length is 14 residues. The J segment lost 7 bases and the V segment lost 5 bases, leaving 6 bases of the junction unmatched. CDR3 in DNA: TGTGCCAGCAGCCGGAGCGGGGGGGCGAATACGCAGTATTTT. Its protein product is CASSRSGGANTQYF.

The J gene is TRBJ1-1, the V gene TRBV5-1; possible D gene TRBD1, 5 bases. There are 15 residues in the CDR3. V was cut by 0 bases and J by 4 bases, with 13 bases left in between. Germline lookup yields CDR1 SGHRS and CDR2 YFSETQ. This CDR3 reads CASSLGSGRGTEAFF. As DNA, the CDR3 is TGCGCCAGCAGCTTGGGTTCCGGAAGGGGCACTGAAGCTTTCTTT.

This chain links TRBV7-8 with TRBJ2-5; D is perhaps TRBD1 (5 bases). Deletions cut 1 base from V and 7 bases from J, with 10 bases between. The germline CDR1 and CDR2 sequences are SGHVS and FQNEAQ. The CDR3 is 13 residues long. CDR3 loop: CASSLEGPGTQYF. The CDR3 DNA is TGTGCCAGCAGCTTAGAGGGGCCGGGGACCCAGTACTTC.

V usage is TRBV19 and J usage is TRBJ1-5; 9 positions agree with TRBD1. The V gene end was trimmed by 5 bases and the J gene end by 5 bases; junction bases not matched to a gene: 4. Germline CDR1 and CDR2: LNHDA and SQIVND (reference sequence). The CDR3 is 14 amino acids. CDR3 region: CASSGTGGYQPQHF. The CDR3 DNA sequence: TGTGCCAGTAGTGGTACAGGGGGCTATCAGCCCCAGCATTTT. The whole variable domain, remainder taken from reference TRBV19 and TRBJ1-5, is DGGITQSPKYLFRKEGQNVTLSCEQNLNHDAMYWYRQDPGQGLRLIYYSQIVNDFQKGDIAEGYSVSREKKESFPLTVTSAQKNPTAFYLCASSGTGGYQPQHFGDGTRLSIL.

The chain is built from TRBV5-8 and TRBJ1-1, with D possibly matching TRBD1 (6 bases). There are 13 residues in the CDR3. V gave up 4 bases and J gave up 4 bases, with 11 bases separating them. Per the germline V gene, CDR1 is SGHTS and CDR2 is YDEGEE. DNA of the CDR3: TGTGCCAGCAGCGGGGGCACTGGCACTGAAGCTTTCTTT. Encoded protein: CASSGGTGTEAFF.

The chain links TRBV7-9 to TRBJ1-5; possible D gene TRBD1, 6 bases. This CDR3 is built from 15 residues. Trimming removed 0 bases from V and 3 bases from J, with 9 bases in between. Germline CDR1 is SEHNR and CDR2 is FQNEAQ (reference sequence). CDR3 protein: CASSLAAGVNQPQHF. The DNA of the CDR3 is TGTGCCAGCAGCTTAGCGGCAGGGGTCAATCAGCCCCAGCATTTT.

This chain links TRBV11-2 with TRBJ2-2, with TRBD1 matching 9 bases. Germline trimming cut 6 bases from V and 4 bases from J; bases unmatched to any gene: 9. Germline V CDR1 and CDR2: SGHAT, FQNNGV. This CDR3 is 16 amino acids long. CDR3 in amino acids: CASRGRGTGSTGELFF. The CDR3 DNA follows: TGTGCCAGCAGGGGGAGGGGGACAGGGTCCACCGGGGAGCTGTTTTTT.

The DNA for the CDR3 is TGTGCCAGCAGTTTATACCCACCTGGGACAGGGACGACAAATTCACCCCTCCACTTT. Protein sequence: CASSLYPPGTGTTNSPLHF. This chain connects TRBV28 to TRBJ1-6; TRBD1 matches at 9 bases. Trimming took 1 base from V and 7 from J; bases not matched to a gene: 14. The CDR3 contains 19 residues. Germline-derived CDR1 and CDR2 are MDHEN and SYDVKM.

This sequence joins TRBV28 and TRBJ2-1; no definite D call. CDR3 size: 13 residues. CDR1 and CDR2 from the germline V gene are MDHEN and SYDVKM. V was clipped by 6 bases and J by 5 bases, with 11 bases between them. In DNA form, the CDR3 reads TGTGCCAGCAGGTTAAACCGGGACAATGAGCAGTTCTTC. This gives the protein CASRLNRDNEQFF.

The chain couples TRBV7-2 to TRBJ1-5; D call uncertain. Germline CDR1 reads SGHTA; CDR2 reads FQGNSA. Trimming stripped 8 bases from V and 0 bases from J, with 8 bases between. The CDR3 is made up of 13 amino acids. CDR3 loop: CASGPYSNQPQHF. CDR3 DNA: TGTGCCAGCGGCCCATATAGCAATCAGCCCCAGCATTTT.

The genes are TRBV2 and TRBJ2-1, with D uncertain. Per germline, CDR1 SNHLY and CDR2 FYNNEI. V lost 8 bases and J lost 4, with 12 bases in between. The CDR3 extends over 13 amino acids. Here the CDR3 DNA reads TGTGCCAGCCGCCAGGAACATTACAATGAGCAGTTCTTC. This codes for CASRQEHYNEQFF.

V usage is TRBV6-4 and J usage is TRBJ2-1; 7 nucleotides agree with TRBD2. In germline, CDR1 is MRHNA, CDR2 SNTAGT. This CDR3 has 13 amino acids. The V gene end was trimmed by 6 bases and the J gene end by 4 bases; junction bases not matched to a gene: 3. The DNA for the CDR3 is TGTGCCAGCAGAGCGGGGCCTTACAATGAGCAGTTCTTC. Protein product: CASRAGPYNEQFF.